A single sample is the source of the 24 T cell receptor beta chains below, sequenced in a study of OX40 agonist ivuxolimab in advanced cancers. The protocol was immunoSEQ multiplex PCR, while the TCRdb copy is restricted to in-frame clones and leaves out a portion. Found here are some 100,000 clones, approximately 94% of them singletons; the top ten hold about 2.4%. Sequenced here: CD4+ or CD8+ T cells sorted from blood, sampled in a trial of the OX40 agonist ivuxolimab. These receptors originate from an adult with an advanced solid tumor such as melanoma, head and neck, liver or kidney cancer.

CDR3 sequence (DNA): TGTGCCAGTGGGACCACTGAAGCTTTCTTT. This sequence encodes CASGTTEAFF. The genes are TRBV19 and TRBJ1-1, with D possibly matching TRBD1 (5 bases). Germline V gene data show CDR1 as LNHDA and CDR2 as SQIVND (reference sequence). V gave up 8 bases and J gave up 4 bases, with 5 bases separating them. The CDR3 contains 10 residues.

This rearrangement joins TRBV6-5 to TRBJ2-7; tentatively, D is TRBD1 (6 bases). The germline V and J ends were trimmed by 2 bases and 6 bases, with 11 bases remaining between them. There are 13 residues in the CDR3. Germline assignment: CDR1 MNHEY and CDR2 SVGAGI. For the CDR3, the DNA is TGTGCCAGCAGTTACAGGACAGCAGCCGAGCAGTACTTC. Amino acid sequence: CASSYRTAAEQYF.

This sequence joins TRBV14 and TRBJ2-5; D ambiguous. The CDR3 is made up of 8 amino acids. V dropped 5 bases and J dropped 14 bases, with 6 bases sitting between them. Germline V CDR1 and CDR2: SGHDN, FVKESK. The CDR3 loop reads CASSSLYF. The CDR3 region has the DNA TGTGCCAGCAGCTCCCTTTACTTC.

This rearrangement joins TRBV27 to TRBJ2-1, with unresolved D. CDR1 and CDR2 from the germline V gene are MNHEY and SMNVEV (reference sequence). V was shortened by 0 bases and J by 9 bases, with 9 bases between the two germline ends. CDR3 length: 13 residues. The CDR3 here is CASSLSPRGEQFF. CDR3 DNA sequence: TGTGCCAGCAGTTTATCGCCCCGTGGTGAGCAGTTCTTC.

This clone was seen once. The rearrangement joins TRBV20-1 to TRBJ1-5; D gene unclear. This CDR3 comprises 10 residues. Germline CDR1 and CDR2: DFQATT and SNEGSKA (reference sequence). V was cut by 5 bases and J by 12 bases, with 11 bases left in between. The CDR3 here is CSAGDVFQHF. Written as DNA, the CDR3 is TGCAGTGCTGGCGACGTTTTCCAGCATTTT.

The chain links TRBV21-1 to TRBJ1-1; the table names TRBD1, a call not compared with the DNA. TRBV21-1 is marked as a pseudogene. The length of the CDR3 is 18 residues. The CDR3 here is CAPNGLRDRDEGNTEAFF. CDR3 coding DNA: TGTGCTCCCAATGGCCTCCGGGACAGGGATGAGGGGAACACTGAAGCTTTCTTT.

The chain recombines TRBV5-5 with TRBJ2-7; D call uncertain. Trimming removed 5 bases at V and 2 bases at J, with 11 bases between. The CDR3 loop spans 13 amino acids. Looked up from germline, CDR1 is SGHKS and CDR2 is YYEKEE (reference sequence). The CDR3 region is CASSRSSTYEQYF. CDR3 nucleotides: TGTGCCAGCAGTAGGAGCAGTACCTACGAGCAGTACTTC. The variable domain in full, completed from reference TRBV5-5 and TRBJ2-7, reads DAGVTQSPTHLIKTRGQQVTLRCSPISGHKSVSWYQQVLGQGPQFIFQYYEKEERGRGNFPDRFSARQFPNYSSELNVNALLLGDSALYLCASSRSSTYEQYFGPGTRLTVT.

The chain links TRBV6-6 to TRBJ1-1; 7 bases match TRBD1. This CDR3 spans 14 amino acids. The ends lost 6 bases at V and 7 bases at J; junction bases unmatched: 11. The germline gives CDR1 MNHNY, CDR2 SVGAGI (reference sequence). The CDR3 protein is CASRGWEGAGEAFF. CDR3 coding DNA: TGTGCCAGCAGGGGGTGGGAGGGGGCTGGTGAAGCTTTCTTT.

The V gene is TRBV27, the J gene TRBJ1-4, with D unclear. The CDR3 sequence is 14 residues long. Looked up from germline, CDR1 is MNHEY and CDR2 is SMNVEV (reference sequence). V shed 3 bases and J shed 9 bases, with 14 bases lying between them. The CDR3 DNA reads as TGTGCCAGCAGTTTTACTGCCGCCAGCCAAAAACTGTTTTTT. This encodes CASSFTAASQKLFF.

The V call is TRBV9, the J call TRBJ1-4; D gene unclear. This CDR3 spans 15 amino acids. Trimming pared 3 bases from V and 6 bases from J, leaving 15 bases between. Per the germline V gene, CDR1 is SGDLS and CDR2 is YYNGEE. CDR3 protein: CASSATLGPDEKLFF. The CDR3 coding sequence is TGTGCCAGCAGCGCAACCTTAGGGCCAGATGAAAAACTGTTTTTT.

J is TRBJ1-1 and V is TRBV5-5; no clear D gene. Trimming removed 4 bases at V and 1 base at J, with 11 bases between. This CDR3 is 14 amino acids long. Germline values: CDR1 SGHKS, CDR2 YYEKEE (reference sequence). CDR3 sequence reads: CASSPDWGNTEAFF. DNA of the CDR3: TGTGCCAGCAGCCCTGATTGGGGGAACACTGAAGCTTTCTTT.

This chain joins TRBV18 and TRBJ2-5, with TRBD2 matching over 15 bases. Trimming at V came to 0 bases and at J to 1 base, leaving 6 bases not matched to a gene. CDR1 and CDR2 (germline): KGHSH, LQKENI. The CDR3 loop spans 19 amino acids. The CDR3 sequence is CASSPPVGLAGGGQETQYF. CDR3 nucleotides: TGTGCCAGCTCACCACCGGTGGGACTAGCGGGAGGAGGCCAAGAGACCCAGTACTTC.

This chain joins TRBV30 and TRBJ1-5, with TRBD1 matching 8 bases. This CDR3 spans 17 amino acids. Trimming cost V 0 bases and J 1 base; bases outside gene matches: 8. CDR1 is GTSNPN, CDR2 SVGIG, per germline (reference sequence). CDR3: CAWSVGQGAPSNQPQHF. The CDR3 DNA reads as TGTGCCTGGAGTGTAGGGCAGGGGGCGCCGAGCAATCAGCCCCAGCATTTT.

In the case of this clone: Other DNA sequences in the same sample also yield this CDR3. The chain combines TRBV27 with TRBJ2-2; 8 positions agree with TRBD2. The CDR3 runs 13 residues. Germline V gene data show CDR1 as MNHEY and CDR2 as SMNVEV (reference sequence). V dropped 6 bases and J dropped 6; count of bases not matched to a gene: 3. The CDR3 DNA is TGTGCCAGCAGCCTCGGGGGGGCCGGGGAGCTGTTTTTT. It yields the protein CASSLGGAGELFF.

This chain links TRBV4-1 with TRBJ1-5; D is uncertain. Germline values: CDR1 MGHRA, CDR2 YSYEKL. V dropped 3 bases and J dropped 4 bases, with 7 bases sitting between them. The CDR3 is made up of 13 amino acids. CDR3 coding DNA: TGCGCCAGCAGCCACGGACCAAATCAGCCCCAGCATTTT. Protein sequence: CASSHGPNQPQHF.

As concerns this clone: This sample includes further DNA sequences coding for the same CDR3. This chain links TRBV9 with TRBJ1-1; no definite D call. Trimming took 0 bases from V and 0 from J, leaving 6 bases between them. Germline loops: CDR1 SGDLS, CDR2 YYNGEE. The CDR3 contains 14 residues. CDR3 loop: CASSVGGMNTEAFF. The CDR3 DNA reads TGTGCCAGCAGCGTAGGGGGAATGAACACTGAAGCTTTCTTT.

V and J are TRBV6-5 and TRBJ2-7; tentatively, D is TRBD2 (5 bases). Germline V gene data show CDR1 as MNHEY and CDR2 as SVGAGI. Trimming took 7 bases from V and 3 from J, leaving 13 bases between them. The CDR3 consists of 13 residues. In DNA, the CDR3 is TGTGCCAGCACTATCAACCGGGGCTACGAGCAGTACTTC. Translation: CASTINRGYEQYF.

This chain links TRBV4-2 with TRBJ2-1; no definite D call. The germline V and J ends were trimmed by 0 bases and 8 bases, with 17 bases remaining between them. The CDR3 is 16 residues long. Germline V gene data show CDR1 as LGHNA and CDR2 as YNFKEQ. This CDR3 reads CASSQERNRVYDEQFF. CDR3 sequence (DNA): TGTGCCAGCAGCCAAGAGAGGAATCGGGTTTACGATGAGCAGTTCTTC.

V is TRBV21-1 and J is TRBJ1-2. TRBV21-1 counts as a pseudogene. The CDR3 is 15 amino acids. CDR3 sequence: CASIRSNNNNYGYTF. For the CDR3, the DNA is TGTGCCAGCATCAGAAGCAACAACAATAACTATGGCTACACCTTC.

The J gene is TRBJ1-1, the V gene TRBV9; tentatively, D is TRBD1 (5 bases). Trimming shortened V by 3 bases and J by 2 bases, and 14 bases separated the two germline ends. The germline CDR1 and CDR2 sequences are SGDLS and YYNGEE. This CDR3 has 15 amino acids. The CDR3 loop reads CASSAATRENTEAFF. In nucleotides, the CDR3 is TGTGCCAGCAGCGCAGCAACCAGGGAAAACACTGAAGCTTTCTTT.

This chain links TRBV2 with TRBJ2-5, with 8 bases that match TRBD1. Germline CDR1 and CDR2: SNHLY and FYNNEI. The CDR3 has 14 residues. The V gene end was trimmed by 5 bases and the J gene end by 3 bases; junction bases not matched to a gene: 5. Written as DNA, the CDR3 is TGTGCCAGCAGTAAACAGGGGGTGGAAGAGACCCAGTACTTC. Residues: CASSKQGVEETQYF.

The chain carries TRBV7-8 and TRBJ2-2; 7 nucleotides match TRBD2. Germline loops: CDR1 SGHVS, CDR2 FQNEAQ. The CDR3 spans 13 residues. CDR3 region: CARGLQNTGELFF. Written as DNA, the CDR3 is TGTGCAAGGGGACTACAGAACACCGGGGAGCTGTTTTTT.

The rearrangement uses TRBV6-5 and TRBJ1-1; 7 bases agree with TRBD1. The CDR3 runs to 14 residues. J gave up 3 bases and V 4 bases, and 5 bases lay outside the gene matches. Germline V gene sequence: CDR1 MNHEY, CDR2 SVGAGI. DNA of the CDR3: TGTGCCAGCAGTTCCTGGGACAGTTACACTGAAGCTTTCTTT. Protein sequence: CASSSWDSYTEAFF.

This clone appeared a single time. This sequence joins TRBV14 and TRBJ1-1, with unresolved D. The CDR3 has 13 residues. Trimming removed 0 bases at V and 8 bases at J, with 10 bases between. From germline, CDR1 is SGHDN and CDR2 FVKESK. CDR3 sequence (DNA): TGTGCCAGCAGCCAAGAATCAGGCACAGAAGCTTTCTTT. Residues: CASSQESGTEAFF.